The clone carrying this T cell receptor beta chain showed up just once. Libraries were prepared by immunoSEQ multiplex PCR; TCRdb keeps only in-frame clonotypes and omits some of them. This sample has some 170,000 clones, with 96% found just once. This sample was included in a study of control samples from healthy donors and cancer patients. Specimen: blood. The origin of this receptor is a young woman in good health.

The CDR3 spells CASSLRGTQYF. Written as DNA, the CDR3 is TGTGCCAGCAGTTTACGGGGGACCCAGTACTTC. The J gene is TRBJ2-5, the V gene TRBV12-3 or TRBV12-4; the D gene is possibly TRBD2 (5 bases). The CDR3 spans 11 residues. The V and J ends lost 2 bases and 7 bases respectively, with 5 bases between them.